These T cell receptor beta chains were read from a single sample in a study of regulatory T cells in long-lasting Graves disease. TCRdb itself ran the multiplex PCR reads through MiXCR, one entry per CDR3 protein. The sample consists of about 360,000 distinct CDR3 sequences, around 15% of them appearing once. This same sample was also taken into another study, of T cells in Graves' hyperthyroidism and ophthalmopathy.

This sample comprised peripheral blood mononuclear cells (PBMCs), obtained at new diagnosis, from a patient treated with antithyroid drugs. Every receptor here comes from a woman under 30 with Graves disease. The CDR3 runs from the conserved cysteine through the conserved F or W.

CDR3aa: CASQRGPYEQYF
v_gene: TRBV6-2/TRBV6-3
j_gene: TRBJ2-7

CDR3aa: CSISGTSNTEAFF
v_gene: TRBV29-1
j_gene: TRBJ1-1

CDR3aa: CTSSLEGGSNTGELFF
v_gene: TRBV7-2
j_gene: TRBJ2-2

CDR3aa: CASSSLTSGGPSSYNEQFF
v_gene: TRBV6-1
j_gene: TRBJ2-1

CDR3aa: CASSIPGGEQYF
v_gene: TRBV7-2
j_gene: TRBJ2-7

CDR3aa: CASSPRTGPDRGYTF
v_gene: TRBV18
j_gene: TRBJ1-2

CDR3aa: CASSIGTVSSYEQYF
v_gene: TRBV28
j_gene: TRBJ2-7

CDR3aa: CAWNRGDTGELFF
v_gene: TRBV30
j_gene: TRBJ2-2

CDR3aa: CASSVAKGHSRPNYGYTF
v_gene: TRBV9
j_gene: TRBJ1-2

CDR3aa: CAWSLARSSGNTIYF
v_gene: TRBV30
j_gene: TRBJ1-3

CDR3aa: CASKRSGRTEAFF
v_gene: TRBV3-1
j_gene: TRBJ1-1

CDR3aa: CSARGGGDLSGYTF
v_gene: TRBV20-1
j_gene: TRBJ1-2

CDR3aa: CASSPRGPSTDTQYF
v_gene: TRBV19
j_gene: TRBJ2-3

CDR3aa: CSVGAGPVQGYTF
v_gene: TRBV29-1
j_gene: TRBJ1-2

CDR3aa: CAISDPGTGNTGELFF
v_gene: TRBV10-3
j_gene: TRBJ2-2

CDR3aa: CASSLQKGGLSYEQYF
v_gene: TRBV5-5
j_gene: TRBJ2-7

CDR3aa: CASSSAGRDGEKLFF
v_gene: TRBV7-8
j_gene: TRBJ1-4

CDR3aa: CASRRTGVVEAFF
v_gene: TRBV11-2
j_gene: TRBJ1-1

CDR3aa: CASSLGDYQGREQFF
v_gene: TRBV7-8
j_gene: TRBJ2-1

CDR3aa: CASRQPSGSPTIDEQFF
v_gene: TRBV7-2
j_gene: TRBJ2-1

CDR3aa: CASSSLAGDNEQFF
v_gene: TRBV7-9
j_gene: TRBJ2-1

CDR3aa: CAWSPGPSNQPQHF
v_gene: TRBV30
j_gene: TRBJ1-5

CDR3aa: CASSDFVRDPLKTQYF
v_gene: TRBV28
j_gene: TRBJ2-5

CDR3aa: CASPDREIFNTEAFF
v_gene: TRBV5-1
j_gene: TRBJ1-1

CDR3aa: CASSAGQGDYYEQYF
v_gene: TRBV19
j_gene: TRBJ2-7

CDR3aa: CAISDRDTGELFF
v_gene: TRBV10-3
j_gene: TRBJ2-2

CDR3aa: CASSPQGSGYEQYF
v_gene: TRBV28
j_gene: TRBJ2-7

CDR3aa: CASSSTERNSPLHF
v_gene: TRBV6-2/TRBV6-3
j_gene: TRBJ1-6

CDR3aa: CASSNDLGGDEQFF
v_gene: TRBV10-1
j_gene: TRBJ2-1

CDR3aa: CASQTSGSNTGELFF
v_gene: TRBV2
j_gene: TRBJ2-2

CDR3aa: CASTGGGNLQETQYF
v_gene: TRBV5-6
j_gene: TRBJ2-5

CDR3aa: CASSSFYRRGLNEQFF
v_gene: TRBV11-2
j_gene: TRBJ2-1

CDR3aa: CASSYKQGLRETQYF
v_gene: TRBV5-8
j_gene: TRBJ2-5

CDR3aa: CAIKGYENTEAFF
v_gene: TRBV10-3
j_gene: TRBJ1-1

CDR3aa: CASAGPTGELFF
v_gene: TRBV10-1
j_gene: TRBJ2-2

CDR3aa: CASSPSGASTEAFF
v_gene: TRBV3-1
j_gene: TRBJ1-1

CDR3aa: CASSRGTGGSLGTEAFF
v_gene: TRBV11-2
j_gene: TRBJ1-1